A selection of T cell receptor beta chains follows, all from one sample in a study of T cell responses to AZD1222 COVID-19 vaccine. The table came from immunoSEQ multiplex PCR; TCRdb's copy has only in-frame clones and leaves some out. The sample includes about 120,000 clones, about 88% of them seen just once. The specimen comprised peripheral blood, sampled 28 days after the second AZD1222 dose. Every receptor here comes from an adult who received the AZD1222 COVID-19 vaccine. Both conserved end residues are part of each CDR3. Fields, in order: CDR3 DNA, CDR3 protein, J gene, V gene, D gene, clone size. D genes are given only for firm matches. The size entry is marked missing in some rows and otherwise reads once, few, many or a size class.

cdr3_nt: TGTGCCAGCAGTGACAGGGTGTCCAATGAGCAGTTCTTC; cdr3_aa: CASSDRVSNEQFF; j_call: TRBJ2-1; v_call: TRBV6-4; d_call: NA; clone_size: NA
cdr3_nt: TGTGCCACCAGCAGAGATCCCACCTCAGGAGATACGCAGTATTTT; cdr3_aa: CATSRDPTSGDTQYF; j_call: TRBJ2-3; v_call: TRBV15; d_call: NA; clone_size: NA
cdr3_nt: TGTGCCAGTAACCCCGGACGGGACTATGGCTACACCTTC; cdr3_aa: CASNPGRDYGYTF; j_call: TRBJ1-2; v_call: TRBV19; d_call: NA; clone_size: once
cdr3_nt: TGTGCCAGCAGAGCAGGGGGCTCCCTCTATAATTCACCCCTCCACTTT; cdr3_aa: CASRAGGSLYNSPLHF; j_call: TRBJ1-6; v_call: TRBV2; d_call: TRBD1; clone_size: NA
cdr3_nt: TGTGCCAGCAGGTTGACAGACTTCTCTGGAAACACCATATATTTT; cdr3_aa: CASRLTDFSGNTIYF; j_call: TRBJ1-3; v_call: TRBV6-5; d_call: NA; clone_size: NA
cdr3_nt: TGTGCCAGCAGCGTCGGTACCTCTGGAAACACCATATATTTT; cdr3_aa: CASSVGTSGNTIYF; j_call: TRBJ1-3; v_call: TRBV7-2; d_call: NA; clone_size: NA
cdr3_nt: TGTGCCAGCAGCTCCCGTAGCAGGGACTACTATGGCTACACCTTC; cdr3_aa: CASSSRSRDYYGYTF; j_call: TRBJ1-2; v_call: TRBV7-8; d_call: NA; clone_size: NA
cdr3_nt: TGTGCCAGCAGTTACGGGACAGGGAGCAATCAGCCCCAGCATTTT; cdr3_aa: CASSYGTGSNQPQHF; j_call: TRBJ1-5; v_call: TRBV6-5; d_call: TRBD1; clone_size: NA
cdr3_nt: TGCGCCAGCAGCCAAGTGGTACGGATTCTCACTGAAGCTTTCTTT; cdr3_aa: CASSQVVRILTEAFF; j_call: TRBJ1-1; v_call: TRBV4-3; d_call: NA; clone_size: few
cdr3_nt: TGTGCCAGCAGTGAAATTACAGGGACTAACTATGGCTACACCTTC; cdr3_aa: CASSEITGTNYGYTF; j_call: TRBJ1-2; v_call: TRBV6-1; d_call: NA; clone_size: NA
cdr3_nt: TGTGCCAGTAGGACTTCGACAGGGATGGCCTATGGCTACACCTTC; cdr3_aa: CASRTSTGMAYGYTF; j_call: TRBJ1-2; v_call: TRBV19; d_call: TRBD1; clone_size: NA
cdr3_nt: TGTGCCAGCGAGGGGCGGGGGCGAGGTGAAAAACTGTTTTTT; cdr3_aa: CASEGRGRGEKLFF; j_call: TRBJ1-4; v_call: TRBV7-9; d_call: NA; clone_size: NA
cdr3_nt: TGTGCCAGCAGCTTGGGCGCCCCAGGGGTCGGCTACACCTTC; cdr3_aa: CASSLGAPGVGYTF; j_call: TRBJ1-2; v_call: TRBV5-5; d_call: NA; clone_size: NA
cdr3_nt: TGTGCCAGCAGTGATCCAGTAGCAGTAAACACTGAAGCTTTCTTT; cdr3_aa: CASSDPVAVNTEAFF; j_call: TRBJ1-1; v_call: TRBV2; d_call: NA; clone_size: NA
cdr3_nt: TGTGCCAGCAGCTTACCCCTGGGACAGGGGAACACTGAAGCTTTCTTT; cdr3_aa: CASSLPLGQGNTEAFF; j_call: TRBJ1-1; v_call: TRBV11-2; d_call: TRBD1; clone_size: NA
cdr3_nt: TGTGCCAGCAGTATGCCGGCAATTTCCTACGAGCAGTACTTC; cdr3_aa: CASSMPAISYEQYF; j_call: TRBJ2-7; v_call: TRBV11-2; d_call: NA; clone_size: NA
cdr3_nt: TGTGCCAGTAGTAGGAGTTTAAAGGGGGAGCAGTACTTC; cdr3_aa: CASSRSLKGEQYF; j_call: TRBJ2-7; v_call: TRBV19; d_call: NA; clone_size: NA